Following are 16 T cell receptor beta chains from one sample sequenced in a study of blood T cell repertoires in COVID-19. Method: immunoSEQ multiplex PCR; TCRdb's copy keeps in-frame clones and lacks some. The sample includes about 280,000 clones, approximately 90% of them seen just once. Sequencing was performed on PBMCs or T cells enriched from blood (not recorded which). The receptors derive from a woman aged 40 to 50 who had recovered from COVID-19.

The chain carries TRBV7-2 and TRBJ1-2, with 8 bases aligning to TRBD1. CDR1 SGHTA and CDR2 FQGNSA come from the germline V gene. The CDR3 runs to 14 residues. The ends lost 2 bases at V and 4 bases at J; junction bases unmatched: 3. This CDR3 reads CASSLYDRGYGYTF. The CDR3 nucleotides read TGTGCCAGCAGCTTATATGACAGGGGCTATGGCTACACCTTC.

The genes are TRBV5-5 and TRBJ2-5; no clear D. This CDR3 is 13 amino acids long. CDR1 is SGHKS, CDR2 YYEKEE, per germline (reference sequence). V lost 2 bases, J lost 7 bases, and 12 bases lay in between. CDR3 residues: CASSFPYSGTQYF. For the CDR3, the DNA is TGTGCCAGCAGCTTTCCATATTCGGGGACCCAGTACTTC.

This chain connects TRBV3-1 (or the pseudogene TRBV3-2) to TRBJ2-5; D is perhaps TRBD2 (5 bases). CDR1 and CDR2 (germline): LGHDT, YNNKEL (reference sequence). This CDR3 spans 14 amino acids. Between the trimmed V and J ends, which lost 2 bases and 2 bases, there was a span of 9 bases. The CDR3 reads CASSQTQRQETQYF. As DNA, the CDR3 is TGTGCCAGCAGCCAAACACAGCGGCAAGAGACCCAGTACTTC.

This clone showed up just a few times. The gene calls are TRBV5-1 and TRBJ1-1, with 10 positions matching TRBD1. Germline lookup yields CDR1 SGHRS and CDR2 YFSETQ. CDR3 size: 17 residues. Germline trimming cut 5 bases from V and 0 bases from J; bases unmatched to any gene: 10. CDR3 in DNA: TGCGCCAGCAGAGGGGACAGGGGCCGGATACTGAACACTGAAGCTTTCTTT. This encodes CASRGDRGRILNTEAFF. The whole variable domain, remainder taken from reference TRBV5-1 and TRBJ1-1, is KAGVTQTPRYLIKTRGQQVTLSCSPISGHRSVSWYQQTPGQGLQFLFEYFSETQRNKGNFPGRFSGRQFSNSRSEMNVSTLELGDSALYLCASRGDRGRILNTEAFFGQGTRLTVV.

This clone was seen many times. The V gene is TRBV28, the J gene TRBJ2-5; 7 bases are a match to TRBD2. V gave up 6 bases and J gave up 5 bases; unmatched junction bases: 6. Looked up from germline, CDR1 is MDHEN and CDR2 is SYDVKM. The length of the CDR3 is 13 residues. CDR3 sequence: CASRGSGSETQYF. The CDR3 DNA reads as TGTGCCAGCAGGGGTAGCGGGTCGGAGACCCAGTACTTC.

This clone came up once. The chain joins TRBV28 to TRBJ1-1; D is possibly TRBD1 (5 bases). This CDR3 has 13 amino acids. Germline assignment: CDR1 MDHEN and CDR2 SYDVKM. Trimming took off 11 bases at V and 1 base at J, with 14 bases between the two ends. The CDR3 bases are TGTGCCGGCCAGCGGGGACCGAACACTGAAGCTTTCTTT. As protein: CAGQRGPNTEAFF. Filled out from reference TRBV28 and TRBJ1-1, the complete variable domain reads DVKVTQSSRYLVKRTGEKVFLECVQDMDHENMFWYRQDPGLGLRLIYFSYDVKMKEKGDIPEGYSVSREKKERFSLILESASTNQTSMYLCAGQRGPNTEAFFGQGTRLTVV.

This clone appeared a single time. The chain joins TRBV14 to TRBJ2-3; D remains ambiguous. Germline values: CDR1 SGHDN, CDR2 FVKESK. The germline V and J ends were trimmed by 3 bases and 0 bases, with 7 bases remaining between them. This CDR3 spans 14 amino acids. CDR3 nucleotide sequence: TGTGCCAGCAGCCAGGCTGCTAGCACAGATACGCAGTATTTT. Translated, it gives CASSQAASTDTQYF. Supplemented by reference TRBV14 and TRBJ2-3, the full variable domain reads EAGVTQFPSHSVIEKGQTVTLRCDPISGHDNLYWYRRVMGKEIKFLLHFVKESKQDESGMPNNRFLAERTGGTYSTLKVQPAELEDSGVYFCASSQAASTDTQYFGPGTRLTVL.

V and J are TRBV2 and TRBJ1-1; D possibly corresponds to TRBD1 (6 bases). CDR3 length equals 14 residues. The germline gives CDR1 SNHLY, CDR2 FYNNEI. V was shortened by 6 bases and J by 1 base, with 12 bases between the two germline ends. This CDR3 reads CASSVQGRNTEAFF. The CDR3 coding sequence is TGTGCCAGCAGCGTACAGGGTAGGAACACTGAAGCTTTCTTT.

Only one count was recorded for this clone. The V and J genes are TRBV19 and TRBJ2-7, with 8 bases matching TRBD2. The V and J ends lost 5 bases and 6 bases, in that order; junction bases with no gene match: 15. This CDR3 has 16 residues. The germline V gene has CDR1 LNHDA and CDR2 SQIVND (reference sequence). Here the CDR3 DNA reads TGTGCCAGTAGTCCAGCAACCGGGACTAGTCTCATCGAGCAGTACTTC. Translated: CASSPATGTSLIEQYF. Supplemented by reference TRBV19 and TRBJ2-7, the full variable domain reads DGGITQSPKYLFRKEGQNVTLSCEQNLNHDAMYWYRQDPGQGLRLIYYSQIVNDFQKGDIAEGYSVSREKKESFPLTVTSAQKNPTAFYLCASSPATGTSLIEQYFGPGTRLTVT.

The chain uses TRBV4-1 and TRBJ2-7; no firm D call. This CDR3 spans 15 amino acids. CDR1 and CDR2 (germline): MGHRA, YSYEKL. V lost 1 base, J lost 1 base, and 11 bases lay in between. CDR3 sequence (DNA): TGCGCCAGCAGCCAAGGTCAGGATCCTTCCTACGAGCAGTACTTC. Residues: CASSQGQDPSYEQYF.

The rearrangement links TRBV19 to TRBJ1-4; D call uncertain. The CDR3 spans 14 residues. The V gene lost 1 base and the J gene lost 0 bases, with 3 bases spanning the gap. The germline V gene has CDR1 LNHDA and CDR2 SQIVND (reference sequence). CDR3 amino acids: CASSIAATNEKLFF. The CDR3 region has the DNA TGTGCCAGTAGTATAGCTGCAACTAATGAAAAACTGTTTTTT.

CDR3 sequence reads: CASSQGSGSINEQFF. CDR3 coding DNA: TGTGCCAGCAGCCAGGGTAGCGGGAGTATCAATGAGCAGTTCTTC. This sequence joins TRBV3-1 (or the pseudogene TRBV3-2) and TRBJ2-1, with 9 bases fitting TRBD2. The CDR3 covers 15 residues. The junction had 6 bases not matched to a gene; V was cut back by 3 bases and J by 6 bases. Germline V gene lookup returns CDR1 LGHDT and CDR2 YNNKEL (reference sequence).

The chain employs TRBV10-1 and TRBJ2-5; 10 nucleotides agree with TRBD2. The CDR3 is 16 residues long. The V and J ends lost 8 bases and 4 bases, in that order; junction bases with no gene match: 13. Germline CDR1 and CDR2: WNHNN and SYGVQD (reference sequence). CDR3 DNA: TGCGCCAGCCCCGGAGGGGAGGTAGCGGGAGGAGAGACCCAGTACTTC. This gives the protein CASPGGEVAGGETQYF.

The chain couples TRBV27 to TRBJ2-7, with D tentatively TRBD1 (5 bases). The germline V and J ends were trimmed by 4 bases and 6 bases, with 16 bases remaining between them. CDR1 and CDR2 (germline): MNHEY, SMNVEV (reference sequence). The CDR3 extends over 14 amino acids. The CDR3 DNA follows: TGTGCCAGCAGTTCGACAGCGCACAAAGGCGAGCAGTACTTC. Translated: CASSSTAHKGEQYF.

This clone was seen once. The chain links TRBV2 to TRBJ2-7; tentative D call: TRBD1 (5 bases). Trimming shortened V by 5 bases and J by 7 bases, and 12 bases separated the two germline ends. The CDR3 totals 12 residues. The germline CDR1 and CDR2 sequences are SNHLY and FYNNEI. The CDR3: CASSPDRWEQYF. The DNA for the CDR3 is TGTGCCAGCAGTCCCGACAGATGGGAGCAGTACTTC.

This chain joins TRBV5-4 and TRBJ2-3, with TRBD2 matching 10 bases. V lost 0 bases, J lost 1 base, and 2 bases stayed unmatched. The V gene's germline CDR1 is SGHNT and CDR2 YYREEE (reference sequence). The CDR3 contains 16 residues. The chain's CDR3 is CASSLGTSGGTDTQYF. The CDR3 coding sequence is TGTGCCAGCAGCTTGGGGACTAGCGGAGGCACAGATACGCAGTATTTT.